This T cell receptor beta chain was sequenced for a study of blood T cell repertoires in COVID-19. At the level of the study: Samples taken during acute and convalescent COVID-19 were collected in the United States, Italy and Spain. T cells, B-cell-depleted T cells, or PBMCs provided the cDNA or gDNA that served as material.

As handled by the study authors: Reference gene primers were amplified, and this amplification served to estimate nucleated cell counts. Profiled with immunoSEQ multiplex PCR; TCRdb holds only in-frame clones, not every one. Clone size and the V and J calls come from that table; the DNA yielded D and trimming. The table records tens of thousands of clones, roughly 80% of them present only once. CDR3 length: 15 amino acids. Looked up from germline, CDR1 is MDHEN and CDR2 is SYDVKM. Trimming removed 3 bases at V and 1 base at J, with 10 bases between. V usage is TRBV28 and J usage is TRBJ1-5; D is uncertain. This sequence originates from a human donor in a cohort sampled during active COVID-19. Sequenced input: peripheral blood. CDR3 sequence: CASSLVSQSNQPQHF. CDR3 coding DNA: TGTGCCAGCAGTTTGGTAAGTCAGAGCAATCAGCCCCAGCATTTT.